Each of the 23 T cell receptor beta chains below was sequenced from the same sample in a study of a mutant IDH1 vaccine in newly diagnosed glioma. Assay used: immunoSEQ multiplex PCR; TCRdb lists only in-frame clones, some missing. The sample shows approximately 24,000 clones, 77% of them seen only once. The antigens for these receptors are not known. Indicated time point: week 5, during vaccination. Vaccination used 300 ug of mutant IDH1 20-mer peptide per dose, with topical imiquimod. Sample: PBMCs, taken from a glioma patient whose treatment included an IDH1 peptide vaccine. These receptors were taken from a man aged 40-49 years with glioma.

This clone was detected only once. The rearrangement joins TRBV9 to TRBJ1-1; D is undetermined. Per the germline V gene, CDR1 is SGDLS and CDR2 is YYNGEE. This CDR3 is 13 amino acids long. V was trimmed by 2 bases and J by 0 bases, leaving 5 bases between them. CDR3 DNA: TGTGCCAGCAGCGTGGAGCTGAACACTGAAGCTTTCTTT. Translated: CASSVELNTEAFF.

The gene calls are TRBV15 and TRBJ2-5; the D gene is possibly TRBD1 (5 bases). Trimming removed 4 bases at V and 5 bases at J, with 23 bases between. There are 17 residues in the CDR3. Germline V gives CDR1 LNHNV, CDR2 YYDKDF (reference sequence). This CDR3 is CATSMSQLVSAGETQYF. DNA of the CDR3: TGTGCCACCAGCATGTCCCAGTTGGTCTCAGCAGGGGAGACCCAGTACTTC.

This clone showed up just once. The rearrangement joins TRBV19 to TRBJ2-1; 10 bases agree with TRBD2. The junction had 7 bases not matched to a gene; V was cut back by 7 bases and J by 4 bases. Germline assignment: CDR1 LNHDA and CDR2 SQIVND (reference sequence). This CDR3 comprises 15 residues. The CDR3 loop reads CASMEREGLYNEQFF. CDR3 nucleotide sequence: TGTGCCAGTATGGAGCGGGAGGGTCTATACAATGAGCAGTTCTTC.

The chain recombines TRBV5-4 with TRBJ2-2, with a tentative D call TRBD2 (5 bases). CDR1 is SGHNT, CDR2 YYREEE, per germline (reference sequence). Trimming stripped 0 bases from V and 8 bases from J, with 14 bases between. This CDR3 is built from 15 residues. CDR3 protein: CASSLDWAGTGELFF. In DNA, the CDR3 is TGTGCCAGCAGCTTGGATTGGGCGGGCACTGGGGAGCTGTTTTTT.

V and J are TRBV5-4 and TRBJ2-5; 9 bases fit TRBD1. Germline CDR1 is SGHNT and CDR2 is YYREEE (reference sequence). The CDR3 consists of 14 residues. Unmatched junction bases numbered 2, after V lost 4 bases and J lost 1 base. CDR3 loop: CASSKDRGQETQYF. The DNA of the CDR3 is TGTGCCAGCAGCAAGGACAGGGGCCAAGAGACCCAGTACTTC.

This clone was detected once. The V and J genes are TRBV5-4 and TRBJ2-3; 7 positions agree with TRBD2. The CDR3 runs to 15 residues. Looked up from germline, CDR1 is SGHNT and CDR2 is YYREEE (reference sequence). Unmatched junction bases numbered 7, after V lost 1 base and J lost 5 bases. The CDR3 DNA follows: TGTGCCAGCAGCTTGAGGGGAGGGACTCGAGATACGCAGTATTTT. Translation: CASSLRGGTRDTQYF.

The rearrangement joins TRBV19 to TRBJ1-2, with no clear D. CDR3 length: 14 residues. Germline V gives CDR1 LNHDA, CDR2 SQIVND (reference sequence). V was pared by 6 bases and J by 8 bases, with 19 bases between. As DNA, the CDR3 is TGTGCCAGTAGCCAATTCGACACACGGGCCGGCTACACCTTC. Its protein is CASSQFDTRAGYTF.

This clone was found a few times. The V call is TRBV7-9, the J call TRBJ2-5; D perhaps matches TRBD2 (7 bases). Deletions cut 5 bases from V and 4 bases from J, with 14 bases between. The CDR3 totals 14 residues. Germline V CDR1 and CDR2: SEHNR, FQNEAQ (reference sequence). CDR3 sequence: CASSPGGGRETQYF. DNA for the CDR3: TGTGCCAGCAGCCCGGGGGGCGGGCGAGAGACCCAGTACTTC.

The rearrangement uses TRBV9 and TRBJ2-7; 13 positions match TRBD2. The germline V gene has CDR1 SGDLS and CDR2 YYNGEE. The V gene end was trimmed by 3 bases and the J gene end by 0 bases; junction bases not matched to a gene: 3. The CDR3 consists of 16 residues. CDR3 region: CASSEGTSGISYEQYF. In nucleotides, the CDR3 is TGTGCCAGCAGCGAGGGGACTAGCGGGATCTCCTACGAGCAGTACTTC.

The V call is TRBV5-1, the J call TRBJ2-7; weak D call: TRBD1 (6 bases). The CDR3 has 14 residues. V lost 0 bases and J 5 bases, leaving 12 bases between the germline ends. Germline CDR1 reads SGHRS; CDR2 reads YFSETQ. CDR3: CASSLAARGHEQYF. For the CDR3, the DNA is TGCGCCAGCAGCTTGGCTGCCAGGGGCCACGAGCAGTACTTC.

This clone came up a few times. This chain links TRBV2 with TRBJ2-2, with no clear D. Per the germline V gene, CDR1 is SNHLY and CDR2 is FYNNEI. V was cut by 6 bases and J by 5 bases, with 13 bases left in between. The length of the CDR3 is 14 residues. CDR3 in DNA: TGTGCCAGCAGGCCCGGCTCTATGACCGGGGAGCTGTTTTTT. Protein: CASRPGSMTGELFF.

The rearrangement joins TRBV5-5 to TRBJ2-7; 13 bases align to TRBD2. The V gene's germline CDR1 is SGHKS and CDR2 YYEKEE (reference sequence). This CDR3 spans 16 amino acids. Germline trimming cut 5 bases from V and 5 bases from J; bases unmatched to any gene: 10. In DNA, the CDR3 is TGTGCCAGCAGGTCCATTGGACTAGCGGGAGAAGACGAGCAGTACTTC. This codes for CASRSIGLAGEDEQYF.

V usage is TRBV4-1 and J usage is TRBJ1-4, with D uncertain. Germline V CDR1 and CDR2: MGHRA, YSYEKL. CDR3 length: 13 residues. Trimming left V 2 bases short and J 8 bases short, with 9 bases between. CDR3 in amino acids: CASSQFQKEKLFF. CDR3 bases: TGCGCCAGCAGCCAATTTCAGAAAGAAAAACTGTTTTTT.

This rearrangement joins TRBV4-1 to TRBJ2-3; TRBD2 matches at 10 bases. This CDR3 has 17 residues. The trim removed 1 base at V and 6 bases at J, leaving 10 bases unmatched. CDR1 is MGHRA, CDR2 YSYEKL, per germline. CDR3 in DNA: TGCGCCAGCAGCCAAGTCGCCAGCGGGAGGGCCAGGGATACGCAGTATTTT. Protein product: CASSQVASGRARDTQYF.

The chain couples TRBV19 to TRBJ1-1; D ambiguous. The V end was cut by 8 bases, the J end by 2 bases, with 9 bases between. Germline lookup yields CDR1 LNHDA and CDR2 SQIVND (reference sequence). The CDR3 runs to 12 residues. The CDR3 coding sequence is TGTGCCAGTGGCGGGCCCAACACTGAAGCTTTCTTT. This translates into CASGGPNTEAFF.

This chain connects TRBV29-1 to TRBJ2-1, with 8 nucleotides matching TRBD2. The CDR3 has 14 amino acids. With V trimmed by 8 bases and J by 8 bases, 14 bases remained unmatched. Germline lookup yields CDR1 SQVTM and CDR2 ANQGSEA. CDR3 in DNA: TGCAGCACCACCGGGACTAGTAGAGTTCATGAGCAGTTCTTC. It yields the protein CSTTGTSRVHEQFF.

The genes are TRBV10-1 and TRBJ2-3, with D perhaps matching TRBD2 (6 bases). V lost 6 bases and J lost 2, with 15 bases in between. The V gene's germline CDR1 is WNHNN and CDR2 SYGVQD (reference sequence). The CDR3 spans 15 residues. CDR3 DNA sequence: TGCGCCAGCAGCCCCGGGACGGGGGACACAGATACGCAGTATTTT. This sequence encodes CASSPGTGDTDTQYF.

This chain uses TRBV30 with TRBJ2-5; tentatively, D is TRBD1 (5 bases). The CDR3 runs to 13 residues. V was trimmed by 8 bases and J by 0 bases, leaving 13 bases between them. CDR1 is GTSNPN, CDR2 SVGIG, per germline (reference sequence). CDR3 region: CAAGKGYQETQYF. Here the CDR3 DNA reads TGTGCCGCCGGAAAGGGGTACCAAGAGACCCAGTACTTC.

This clone was seen just once. The chain recombines TRBV4-2 with TRBJ1-2; 8 nucleotides line up with TRBD1. Trimming removed 1 base from V and 3 bases from J; junction bases left unmatched: 4. Germline V gene sequence: CDR1 LGHNA, CDR2 YNFKEQ. The CDR3 is 15 residues long. The CDR3 region is CASSQVARGHYGYTF. CDR3 sequence (DNA): TGTGCCAGCAGCCAAGTAGCCAGGGGGCACTATGGCTACACCTTC.

This clone is a singleton in its sample. The V call is TRBV29-1, the J call TRBJ2-1; D uncertain. CDR3 length: 14 residues. Trimming removed 5 bases at V and 3 bases at J, with 14 bases between. Germline V gives CDR1 SQVTM, CDR2 ANQGSEA. CDR3 loop: CSVLETSIYNEQFF. As DNA, the CDR3 is TGCAGCGTTTTAGAGACATCCATCTACAATGAGCAGTTCTTC.

The chain recombines TRBV14 with TRBJ2-1; 8 bases align to TRBD2. CDR1 and CDR2 (germline): SGHDN, FVKESK. V trimming: 8 bases; J trimming: 5 bases; junction bases outside the gene matches: 11. This CDR3 spans 15 amino acids. The DNA of the CDR3 is TGTGCCAGCTCCCCGGGCGGGAGGCCAAACAATGAGCAGTTCTTC. It codes for CASSPGGRPNNEQFF.

The V call is TRBV4-1, the J call TRBJ1-5; D is unresolved. V was shortened by 2 bases and J by 6 bases, with 8 bases between the two germline ends. Germline V lookup: CDR1 MGHRA, CDR2 YSYEKL. The CDR3 has 13 residues. The DNA of the CDR3 is TGCGCCAGCAGCCAACAGGTGCGTCAGCCCCAGCATTTT. Its translation: CASSQQVRQPQHF.

The V gene is TRBV5-1, the J gene TRBJ2-3; perhaps TRBD1 as D (6 bases). V was shortened by 1 base and J by 5 bases, with 14 bases between the two germline ends. CDR1 and CDR2 from the germline V gene are SGHRS and YFSETQ. The length of the CDR3 is 15 residues. CDR3 sequence: CASSLTDRARDTQYF. The CDR3 DNA reads TGCGCCAGCAGCTTGACGGACAGAGCAAGAGATACGCAGTATTTT.